This entry describes one T cell receptor beta chain. This sample stems from a study of blood T cell repertoires in COVID-19. Study background: Collection of acute and convalescent COVID-19 samples took place in the United States, Italy and Spain. In each case, the material was cDNA or gDNA derived from T cells, B-cell-depleted T cells, or PBMCs.

The germline CDR1 and CDR2 sequences are MGHRA and YSYEKL. This CDR3 contains 13 residues. Trimming pared 1 base from V and 5 bases from J, leaving 9 bases between. Repertoires were generated with immunoSEQ multiplex PCR, while TCRdb's copy carries only in-frame clones and drops some. The sample holds about 200,000 clones, approximately 82% seen once. Sequencing was done on a sample of peripheral blood. The sequence derives from a human donor in a cohort sampled during active COVID-19. The rearrangement links TRBV4-1 to TRBJ2-7; D is perhaps TRBD2 (6 bases). CDR3 bases: TGCGCCAGCAGCCAAGCTCGGAGGGACGAGCAGTACTTC. As protein: CASSQARRDEQYF.